The clone carrying this TCR beta chain was seen a few times. The target antigen is unknown. This sample is drawn from a study of cytotoxic CD8 clonotypes in ibrutinib-treated CLL. General study points: Clonality went up at the time of ibrutinib response, stayed stable in sustained remission, and later dropped back toward its baseline level at progression. Baseline values of clonality outstripped age-matched healthy donors and followed circulating CD8+ T-cell counts.

Some clones are missing from TCRdb's copy, which holds only in-frame ones; the method was immunoSEQ multiplex PCR. The repertoire consists of 150,000 or so clones, with approximately 80% occurring once and the leading ten covering approximately 7.6%. The CDR3 runs 11 residues. Per the germline V gene, CDR1 is SQVTM and CDR2 is ANQGSEA. Trimming stripped 6 bases from V and 5 bases from J, with 10 bases between. The TCR was taken from a human donor with chronic lymphocytic leukemia. The V call is TRBV29-1, the J call TRBJ1-1; D is uncertain. Sequenced material: PBMCs, taken after 36 months of ibrutinib treatment. This chain's CDR3 is CSVAPGTEAFF. For the CDR3, the DNA is TGCAGCGTGGCCCCTGGGACTGAAGCTTTCTTT.